These T cell receptor beta chains were read from a single sample in a study of shared clonotypes between healthy human individuals. Data came from immunoSEQ multiplex PCR; TCRdb stores just in-frame clones and leaves some out. The sample holds about 2.1 million clones, around 95% seen once. The sequenced sample consisted of naive CD8+ T cells from PBMCs. These receptor sequences come from a man younger than 35 in good health. Some clones in this sample may be carry-over from other donors' samples. Each CDR3 is given with its conserved first and last residue. The D gene is left open where the match is weak. Clone size, where shown, is once, few, many, or a class for clones that have expanded.

d_call,j_call,v_call,clone_size,cdr3_nt,cdr3_aa
TRBD2,TRBJ2-2,TRBV9,NA,TGTGCCAGCAGCGCATTACGACTAGCGGGAGAGGGCCCCGGGGAGCTGTTTTTT,CASSALRLAGEGPGELFF
NA,TRBJ2-2,TRBV21-1,NA,TGTGCCAGCAGCAAGCCACAGGGGATCACCGGGGAGCTGTTTTTT,CASSKPQGITGELFF
TRBD1,TRBJ2-5,TRBV20-1,NA,TGCAGTGCCGGGACAGGCGCGACCCAGTACTTC,CSAGTGATQYF
TRBD2,TRBJ2-1,TRBV4-1,NA,TGCGCCAGCAGCCCACCGTCGACTAGCGGGATAGTGGGCAATGAGCAGTTCTTC,CASSPPSTSGIVGNEQFF
NA,TRBJ2-1,TRBV7-9,NA,TGTGCCAGCAGGGGACTTATTATAGCGGACAATGAGCAGTTCTTC,CASRGLIIADNEQFF
NA,TRBJ1-2,TRBV29-1,once,TGCAGCGTTGTTACAGGCCAAGGCTACACCTTC,CSVVTGQGYTF
NA,TRBJ2-3,TRBV6-6,NA,TGTGCCAGCGATGGCGGGTTGGATACGCAGTATTTT,CASDGGLDTQYF
NA,TRBJ1-4,TRBV19,NA,TGTGCCAGTAGCGAAGGGCCGCGGCTGTTTTTT,CASSEGPRLFF
NA,TRBJ1-1,TRBV5-5,NA,TGTGCCAGCAGCTCGCGGACTGCTCAGGGACGGACTGAAGCTTTCTTT,CASSSRTAQGRTEAFF
NA,TRBJ1-4,TRBV12-1,NA,TGTGCCAGCAGCTTTGAGATGGGGGGGATAAATGAAAAACTGTTTTTT,CASSFEMGGINEKLFF
TRBD1,TRBJ1-5,TRBV19,NA,TGTGCCAGTAGTATAGCCAGGGGGCTTACAGGGCAGCCCCAGCATTTT,CASSIARGLTGQPQHF
NA,TRBJ1-5,TRBV11-2,NA,TGTGCCAGCAGCCTCACGGACAATCAGCCCCAGCATTTT,CASSLTDNQPQHF
NA,TRBJ1-1,TRBV5-5,NA,TGTGCCAGCAGCTTGGTGCCCACTGAAGCTTTCTTT,CASSLVPTEAFF
TRBD2,TRBJ2-5,TRBV15,once,TGTGCCACCAGCAGCGCGGGACTAGCGGGAGAGACCCAGTACTTC,CATSSAGLAGETQYF
NA,TRBJ2-1,TRBV7-8,NA,TGTGCCAGCAGCCCGGACGGGAGTTTCTACAATGAGCAGTTCTTC,CASSPDGSFYNEQFF
NA,TRBJ2-7,TRBV7-9,NA,TGTGCCAGCAGCTTAAGTAGTACAGGGAAACATTCCTACGAGCAGTACTTC,CASSLSSTGKHSYEQYF
NA,TRBJ2-2,TRBV5-4,NA,TGTGCCAGCAGCTTGAATGGGGCAGTCAACACCGGGGAGCTGTTTTTT,CASSLNGAVNTGELFF
NA,TRBJ2-2,TRBV29-1,NA,TGCAGCGTTGTCCCCCGGGACGGTCGATCCACCGGGGAGCTGTTTTTT,CSVVPRDGRSTGELFF
NA,TRBJ2-3,TRBV27,NA,TGTGCCAGCAGTACAAAACGACCCAATGTATCCACAGATACGCAGTATTTT,CASSTKRPNVSTDTQYF
NA,TRBJ1-2,TRBV9,NA,TGTGCCAGCAGCCCCGGGGGCCGGGACTATGGCTACACCTTC,CASSPGGRDYGYTF
NA,TRBJ1-4,TRBV5-6,NA,TGTGCCAGCAGCGGGAATGTGGGACCCTCCGAAAAACTGTTTTTT,CASSGNVGPSEKLFF
TRBD1,TRBJ1-1,TRBV6-5,NA,TGTGCCAGCAGCGAAGACAGGGGGATCACTGAAGCTTTCTTT,CASSEDRGITEAFF
NA,TRBJ2-7,TRBV4-1,NA,TGCGCCAGCAGCCAATTCGACACTGGGGCCTACGAGCAGTACTTC,CASSQFDTGAYEQYF
NA,TRBJ2-2,TRBV4-3,NA,TGCGCCAGCAGCCAAGGGTTACTAACGTGGGCCGGGGAGCTGTTTTTT,CASSQGLLTWAGELFF
NA,TRBJ2-2,TRBV27,NA,TGTGCCAGCAGTTTATACGCGCTGGGTACTCCGAACACCGGGGAGCTGTTTTTT,CASSLYALGTPNTGELFF
TRBD1,TRBJ1-1,TRBV28,NA,TGTGCCACTAGTTGGGGAGGGACAGAAACCACTGGGAACGCTGAAGCTTTCTTT,CATSWGGTETTGNAEAFF
NA,TRBJ2-7,TRBV11-2,NA,TGTGCCAGCAGCTGGCAGGGTGGACAGTACTACGAGCAGTACTTC,CASSWQGGQYYEQYF
NA,TRBJ1-1,TRBV5-4,NA,TGTGCCAGCAGCTTTACAGCTCGGAACACTGAAGCTTTCTTT,CASSFTARNTEAFF
NA,TRBJ2-5,TRBV21-1,NA,TGTGCCAGCAGCAGGCGGCAACAAGAGACCCAGTACTTC,CASSRRQQETQYF
TRBD1,TRBJ2-3,TRBV7-9,NA,TGTGCCAGCAGCCTCGGGCAACCGGGACAGGGTAGATCAGATACGCAGTATTTT,CASSLGQPGQGRSDTQYF
TRBD2,TRBJ2-1,TRBV6-1,NA,TGTGCCAGCAGTGAAGTAACTAGCGGGAGTCTCAATGAGCAGTTCTTC,CASSEVTSGSLNEQFF
TRBD2,TRBJ2-7,TRBV29-1,NA,TGCAGCGCAGTAGCGGGCGCGTCCTACGAGCAGTACTTC,CSAVAGASYEQYF
NA,TRBJ2-7,TRBV5-4,NA,TGTGCCAGCAGCTTGTCGGGAGTATACTCCTACGAGCAGTACTTC,CASSLSGVYSYEQYF
NA,TRBJ1-1,TRBV27,NA,TGTGCCAGCAGTCCCCCGGGGGACACTGAAGCTTTCTTT,CASSPPGDTEAFF
NA,TRBJ2-7,TRBV11-2,NA,TGTGCCAGCAGCTCCCGGGACCAATCCTACGAGCAGTACTTC,CASSSRDQSYEQYF
NA,TRBJ1-4,TRBV4-1,NA,TGCGCCAGCAGGGGCAGGGATCTTATTGAAAAACTGTTTTTT,CASRGRDLIEKLFF